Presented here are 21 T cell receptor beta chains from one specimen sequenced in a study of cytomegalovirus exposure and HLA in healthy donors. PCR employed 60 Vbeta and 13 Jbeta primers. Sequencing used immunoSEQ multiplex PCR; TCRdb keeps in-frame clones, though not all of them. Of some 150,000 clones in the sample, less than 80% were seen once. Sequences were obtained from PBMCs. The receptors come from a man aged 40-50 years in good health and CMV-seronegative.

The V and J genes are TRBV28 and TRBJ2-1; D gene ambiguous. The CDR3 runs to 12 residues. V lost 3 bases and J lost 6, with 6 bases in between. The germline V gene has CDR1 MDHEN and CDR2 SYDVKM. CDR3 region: CASSFIRNEQFF. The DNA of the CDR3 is TGTGCCAGCAGTTTTATTCGCAATGAGCAGTTCTTC.

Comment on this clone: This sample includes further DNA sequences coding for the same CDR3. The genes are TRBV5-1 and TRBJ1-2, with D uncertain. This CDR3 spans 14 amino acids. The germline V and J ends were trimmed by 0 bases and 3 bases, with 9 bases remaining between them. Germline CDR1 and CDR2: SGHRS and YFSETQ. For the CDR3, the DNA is TGCGCCAGCAGCTTGGAGGGAGGAGACTATGGCTACACCTTC. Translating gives CASSLEGGDYGYTF.

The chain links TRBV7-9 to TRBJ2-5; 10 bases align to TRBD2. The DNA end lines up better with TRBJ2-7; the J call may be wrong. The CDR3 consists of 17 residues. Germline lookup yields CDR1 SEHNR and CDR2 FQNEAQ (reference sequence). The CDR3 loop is CASSLVASGGPSYEQYF. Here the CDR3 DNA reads TGTGCCAGCAGCTTAGTGGCTAGCGGGGGACCCTCCTACGAGCAGTACTTC.

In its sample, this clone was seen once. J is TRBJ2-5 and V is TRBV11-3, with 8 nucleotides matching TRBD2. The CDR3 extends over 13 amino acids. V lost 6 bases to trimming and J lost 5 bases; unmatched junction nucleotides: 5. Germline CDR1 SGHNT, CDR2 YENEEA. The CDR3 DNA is TGTGCCAGCAGTCGGGGGGGATCGGAGACCCAGTACTTC. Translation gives CASSRGGSETQYF.

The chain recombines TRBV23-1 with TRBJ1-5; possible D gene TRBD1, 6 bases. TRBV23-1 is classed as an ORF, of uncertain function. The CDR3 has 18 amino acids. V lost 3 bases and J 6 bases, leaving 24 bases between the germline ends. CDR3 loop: CASSHDRIFTGPSQPQHF. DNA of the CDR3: TGCGCCAGCAGTCACGATCGTATCTTTACAGGGCCCAGTCAGCCCCAGCATTTT.

The CDR3 DNA follows: TGTGCCAGCAGCGCCGATTACACATACCAAGAGACCCAGTACTTC. Protein sequence: CASSADYTYQETQYF. The chain has TRBV11-2 and TRBJ2-5; D is unclear. The CDR3 has 15 amino acids. The germline V gene has CDR1 SGHAT and CDR2 FQNNGV. The V and J ends lost 5 bases and 0 bases respectively, with 13 bases between them.

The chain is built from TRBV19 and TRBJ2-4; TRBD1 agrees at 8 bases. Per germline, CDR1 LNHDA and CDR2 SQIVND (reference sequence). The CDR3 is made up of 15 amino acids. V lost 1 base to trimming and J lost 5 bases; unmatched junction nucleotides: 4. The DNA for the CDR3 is TGTGCCAGTAGTATAGGCAGGGGGCCCGAAAACATTCAGTACTTC. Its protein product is CASSIGRGPENIQYF. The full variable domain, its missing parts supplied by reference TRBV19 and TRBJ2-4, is DGGITQSPKYLFRKEGQNVTLSCEQNLNHDAMYWYRQDPGQGLRLIYYSQIVNDFQKGDIAEGYSVSREKKESFPLTVTSAQKNPTAFYLCASSIGRGPENIQYFGAGTRLSVL.

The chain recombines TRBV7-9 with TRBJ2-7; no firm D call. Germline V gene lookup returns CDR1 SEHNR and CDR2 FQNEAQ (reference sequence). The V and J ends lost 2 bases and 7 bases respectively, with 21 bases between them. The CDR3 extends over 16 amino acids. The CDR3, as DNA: TGTGCCAGCAGCTTACCCCGGGTGGCGTCAGTCGAAGAGCAGTACTTC. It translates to CASSLPRVASVEEQYF.

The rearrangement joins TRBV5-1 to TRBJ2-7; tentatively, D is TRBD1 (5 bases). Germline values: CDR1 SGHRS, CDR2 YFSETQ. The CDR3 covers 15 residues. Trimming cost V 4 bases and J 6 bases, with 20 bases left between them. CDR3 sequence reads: CASSPNRFPSGEQYF. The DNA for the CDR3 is TGCGCCAGCAGCCCTAACAGGTTCCCATCTGGCGAGCAGTACTTC.

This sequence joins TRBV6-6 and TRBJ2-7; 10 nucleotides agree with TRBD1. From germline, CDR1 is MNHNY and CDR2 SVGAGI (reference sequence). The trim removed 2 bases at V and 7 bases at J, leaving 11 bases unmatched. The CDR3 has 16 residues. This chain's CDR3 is CASSYGTGTGVGEQYF. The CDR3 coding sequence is TGTGCCAGCAGTTACGGAACCGGGACAGGGGTAGGGGAGCAGTACTTC.

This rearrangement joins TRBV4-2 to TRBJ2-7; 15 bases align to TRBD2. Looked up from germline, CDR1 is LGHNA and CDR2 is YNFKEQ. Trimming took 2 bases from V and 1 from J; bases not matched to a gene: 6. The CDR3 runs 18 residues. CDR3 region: CASSQFTGTSGRSYEQYF. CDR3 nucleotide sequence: TGTGCCAGCAGCCAATTTACCGGGACTAGCGGGAGGTCCTACGAGCAGTACTTC.

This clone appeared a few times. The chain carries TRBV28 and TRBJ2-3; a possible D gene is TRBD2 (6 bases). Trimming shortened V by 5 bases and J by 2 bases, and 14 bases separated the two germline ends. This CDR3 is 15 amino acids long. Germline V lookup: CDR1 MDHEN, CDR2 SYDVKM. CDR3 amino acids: CASSPGLHHTDTQYF. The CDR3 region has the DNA TGTGCCAGCAGTCCGGGACTCCATCACACAGATACGCAGTATTTT.

CDR3 protein: CASSYPFGRRSRPQHF. In DNA, the CDR3 is TGTGCCAGCAGCTACCCTTTCGGCAGGCGATCAAGACCCCAGCATTTT. The chain employs TRBV5-6 and TRBJ1-5; D is unresolved. V dropped 3 bases and J dropped 10 bases, with 23 bases sitting between them. Germline lookup yields CDR1 SGHDT and CDR2 YYEEEE. The CDR3 is made up of 16 amino acids.

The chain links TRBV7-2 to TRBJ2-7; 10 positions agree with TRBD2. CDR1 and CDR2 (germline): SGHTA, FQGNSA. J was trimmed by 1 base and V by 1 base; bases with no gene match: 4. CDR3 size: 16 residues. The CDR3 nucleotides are TGTGCCAGCAGCTTAGTGGCTAGCGGGGGATCCTACGAGCAGTACTTC. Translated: CASSLVASGGSYEQYF.

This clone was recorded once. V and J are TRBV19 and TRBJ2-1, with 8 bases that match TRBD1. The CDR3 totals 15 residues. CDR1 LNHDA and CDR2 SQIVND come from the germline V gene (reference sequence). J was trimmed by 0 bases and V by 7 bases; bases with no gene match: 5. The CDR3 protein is CASTRTGSSYNEQFF. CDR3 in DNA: TGTGCCAGTACCCGGACAGGGAGCTCCTACAATGAGCAGTTCTTC.

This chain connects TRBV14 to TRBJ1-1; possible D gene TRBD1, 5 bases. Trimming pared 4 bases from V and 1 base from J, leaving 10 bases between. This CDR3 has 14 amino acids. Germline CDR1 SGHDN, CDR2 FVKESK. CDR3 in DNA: TGTGCCAGCAGCCCAAACACAGGGAACACTGAAGCTTTCTTT. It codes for CASSPNTGNTEAFF.

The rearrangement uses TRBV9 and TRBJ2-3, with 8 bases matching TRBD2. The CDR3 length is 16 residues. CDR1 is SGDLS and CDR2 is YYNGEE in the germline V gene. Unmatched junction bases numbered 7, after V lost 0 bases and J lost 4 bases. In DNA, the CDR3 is TGTGCCAGCAGCGTAGTTGGCGGGAGGACGGCAGATACGCAGTATTTT. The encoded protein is CASSVVGGRTADTQYF.

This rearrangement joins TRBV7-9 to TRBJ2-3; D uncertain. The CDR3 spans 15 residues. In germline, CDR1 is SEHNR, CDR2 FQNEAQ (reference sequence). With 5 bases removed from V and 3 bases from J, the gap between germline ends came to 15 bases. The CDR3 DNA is TGTGCCAGCAGCCCCCTTTCTAGGCGTACAGATACGCAGTATTTT. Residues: CASSPLSRRTDTQYF.

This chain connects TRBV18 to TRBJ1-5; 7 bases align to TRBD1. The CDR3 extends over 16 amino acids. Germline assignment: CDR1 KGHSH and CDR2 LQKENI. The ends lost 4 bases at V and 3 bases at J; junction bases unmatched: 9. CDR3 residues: CASSLRDRGFNQPQHF. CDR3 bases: TGTGCCAGCTCACTCCGGGACAGAGGTTTCAATCAGCCCCAGCATTTT.

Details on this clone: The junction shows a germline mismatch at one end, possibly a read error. The chain's CDR3 is CASSSEIGANGLTF. CDR3 nucleotides: TGTGCCAGCAGCTCCGAGATTGGGGCCAACGGCCTGACTTTC. The chain couples TRBV7-2 to TRBJ2-6, with D tentatively TRBD1 (5 bases). The CDR3 is 14 amino acids. Germline loops: CDR1 SGHTA, CDR2 FQGNSA.

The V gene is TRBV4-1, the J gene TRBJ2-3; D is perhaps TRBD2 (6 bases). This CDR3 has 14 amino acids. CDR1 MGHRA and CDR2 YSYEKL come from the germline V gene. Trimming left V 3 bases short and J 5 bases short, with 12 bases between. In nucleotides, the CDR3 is TGCGCCAGCAGCCAGAGGCTAGCGCAAGATACGCAGTATTTT. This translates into CASSQRLAQDTQYF.